Below, one TCR beta chain is given with its context. The V end was cut by 3 bases, the J end by 11 bases, with 25 bases between. From germline, CDR1 is SGHTA and CDR2 FQGNSA. The CDR3 extends over 16 amino acids. The data were obtained in a study of blood T cells in healthy people across ages. Study-wide context: Capturing about one barcoded beta molecule per two T cells was achieved by template switching.

PCR was performed a second time for roughly 7 to 12 cycles using a sample-barcoded 5' primer and a J-beta primer mix. Every sample gave at least 3 million paired-end reads containing CDR3. TCRdb recomputed calls from the 5' RACE reads with MiXCR, one row per CDR3 protein. The profile covers fewer than 2,000,000 distinct CDR3 sequences, with 30% to 40% appearing a single time and about 11% taken by the ten largest. Specimen: blood. The receptor was isolated from a woman in her twenties or thirties in good health. The J gene is TRBJ2-5, the V gene TRBV7-2, with D unresolved. This chain's CDR3 is CASSLAWMDLQNEQYF. CDR3 bases: TGTGCCAGCAGCTTGGCTTGGATGGACCTACAGAATGAGCAGTACTTC.